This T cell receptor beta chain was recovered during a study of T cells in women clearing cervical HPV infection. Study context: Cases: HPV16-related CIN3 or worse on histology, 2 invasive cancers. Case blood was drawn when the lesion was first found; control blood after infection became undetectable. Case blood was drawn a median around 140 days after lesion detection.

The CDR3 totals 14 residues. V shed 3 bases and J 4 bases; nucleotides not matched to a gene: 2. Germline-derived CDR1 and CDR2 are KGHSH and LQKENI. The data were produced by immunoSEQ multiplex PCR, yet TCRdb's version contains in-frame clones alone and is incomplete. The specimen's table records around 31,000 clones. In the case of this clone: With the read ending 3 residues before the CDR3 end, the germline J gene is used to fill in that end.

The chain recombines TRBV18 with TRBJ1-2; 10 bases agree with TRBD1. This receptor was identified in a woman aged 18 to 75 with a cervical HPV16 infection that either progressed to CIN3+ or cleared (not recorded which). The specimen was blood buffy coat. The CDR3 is CASSPGQGVYGYTF. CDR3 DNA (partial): TGTGCCAGCTCACCTGGACAGGGGGTCTATGGC.